This TCR beta chain came from a study of tumor-infiltrating lymphocytes in oesophageal squamous cell carcinoma. J was trimmed by 6 bases and V by 6 bases; bases with no gene match: 1. CDR1 is ENHRY and CDR2 is SYGVKD in the germline V gene. This CDR3 contains 12 residues. MiXCR was run by TCRdb on the PCR reads, yielding one entry per CDR3 protein. In the table there are around 18,000 distinct CDR3 sequences, roughly 47% of which are singletons. This chain links TRBV10-3 with TRBJ2-1, with 8 bases aligning to TRBD1. The source of this sequence is a male donor with esophageal squamous cell carcinoma. The sequencing sample was made of esophageal tumor tissue. The DNA of the CDR3 is TGTGCCATCAGGGACAGGGTCAATGAGCAGTTCTTC. Translating it yields CAIRDRVNEQFF.